This T cell receptor (beta chain) was sequenced in a study of T cells in Graves' hyperthyroidism and ophthalmopathy. Study in general: Staff took peripheral blood when the initial diagnosis was made, before any treatment began.

Amplified TCR beta CDR3 regions came from RNA transcripts. Using the HTBI primer set, a first-round RT-PCR was run on the TCR CDR3. TCRdb fed the multiplex PCR reads into MiXCR, producing one record per CDR3 protein. The sample consists of hundreds of thousands of distinct CDR3 sequences, around a fifth of them appearing once. This clonotype was observed many times. Its antigen is not known. The CDR3 is 15 residues long. The germline gives CDR1 SGHVS, CDR2 FQNEAQ. V was cut by 1 base and J by 0 bases, with 8 bases left in between. Study-wide results and caveats: Most thyroid clonotypes that were expanded above 0.001 also turned up in blood.

Sequences were obtained from blood. This TCR derives from a woman in her sixties or seventies with Graves' ophthalmopathy. V is TRBV7-8 and J is TRBJ2-3; D call uncertain. CDR3 residues: CASSLENFSTDTQYF. CDR3 nucleotide sequence: TGTGCCAGCAGCTTAGAAAACTTTAGCACAGATACGCAGTATTTT.